Listed below are T cell receptor beta chains from one sample, sequenced in a study of blood T cell repertoires in COVID-19. The protocol was immunoSEQ multiplex PCR, while the TCRdb copy is restricted to in-frame clones and leaves out a portion. The table includes 200,000 to 300,000 clones, around four fifths detected once. Sequenced input: peripheral blood. These receptors all stem from an older woman with active or convalescent COVID-19. CDR3s include the opening cysteine and the closing phenylalanine or tryptophan. Each record gives: D gene, V gene, clone size, J gene, CDR3 protein, CDR3 DNA. D genes are given only for firm matches. Some rows mark clone size as missing; the rest say once, few, many or name a class of expanded clone.

TRBD2	TRBV4-1	NA	TRBJ2-3	CASSQVVGGATDTQYF	TGCGCCAGCAGCCAAGTTGTCGGGGGGGCAACAGATACGCAGTATTTT
TRBD2	TRBV5-1	NA	TRBJ2-3	CASSEGGPKADTQYF	TGCGCCAGCAGCGAGGGAGGGCCGAAGGCAGATACGCAGTATTTT
TRBD1	TRBV7-8	NA	TRBJ1-2	CASSPDRQIYGYTF	TGTGCCAGCAGCCCGGACAGGCAAATTTATGGCTACACCTTC
TRBD1	TRBV24-1	NA	TRBJ2-1	CATSDWGDRGAYNEQFF	TGTGCCACCAGTGATTGGGGGGACAGGGGGGCCTACAATGAGCAGTTCTTC
NA	TRBV28	NA	TRBJ2-2	CASSTTLTGELFF	TGTGCCAGCAGTACCACTCTCACCGGGGAGCTGTTTTTT
TRBD1	TRBV6-5	NA	TRBJ1-1	CASSYSGQGYTEAFF	TGTGCCAGCAGTTACTCAGGACAGGGGTACACTGAAGCTTTCTTT
TRBD2	TRBV13	few	TRBJ2-5	CASRLAGGSGWTQYF	TGTGCCAGCAGACTGGCGGGAGGATCGGGATGGACCCAGTACTTC
NA	TRBV9	NA	TRBJ1-2	CASDGGHSGYTF	TGTGCCAGCGACGGGGGGCACAGTGGCTACACCTTC
NA	TRBV18	NA	TRBJ1-5	CASSREAGNQPQHF	TGTGCCAGCTCAAGGGAAGCGGGTAATCAGCCCCAGCATTTT
TRBD1	TRBV5-4	few	TRBJ2-1	CASSLGGQASYNEQFF	TGTGCCAGCAGCTTGGGGGGACAGGCCAGCTACAATGAGCAGTTCTTC
TRBD1	TRBV7-8	NA	TRBJ1-1	CASAPGGPEAFF	TGTGCCAGCGCACCAGGGGGGCCTGAAGCTTTCTTT
NA	TRBV6-2/TRBV6-3	NA	TRBJ1-4	CASSSVATNEKLFF	TGTGCCAGCAGTTCAGTTGCAACTAATGAAAAACTGTTTTTT
NA	TRBV4-1	once	TRBJ2-2	CASSQESPNTGELFF	TGCGCCAGCAGCCAAGAAAGCCCAAACACCGGGGAGCTGTTTTTT
NA	TRBV10-2	NA	TRBJ1-1	CASSDRGWNTEAFF	TGCGCCAGCAGTGATCGGGGGTGGAACACTGAAGCTTTCTTT
NA	TRBV11-2	NA	TRBJ1-2	CASSLNRQTTNYGYTF	TGTGCCAGCAGCTTAAATAGACAGACAACGAACTATGGCTACACCTTC
NA	TRBV2	NA	TRBJ1-1	CASTVRETVNTEAFF	TGTGCCAGCACGGTTAGGGAGACGGTGAACACTGAAGCTTTCTTT